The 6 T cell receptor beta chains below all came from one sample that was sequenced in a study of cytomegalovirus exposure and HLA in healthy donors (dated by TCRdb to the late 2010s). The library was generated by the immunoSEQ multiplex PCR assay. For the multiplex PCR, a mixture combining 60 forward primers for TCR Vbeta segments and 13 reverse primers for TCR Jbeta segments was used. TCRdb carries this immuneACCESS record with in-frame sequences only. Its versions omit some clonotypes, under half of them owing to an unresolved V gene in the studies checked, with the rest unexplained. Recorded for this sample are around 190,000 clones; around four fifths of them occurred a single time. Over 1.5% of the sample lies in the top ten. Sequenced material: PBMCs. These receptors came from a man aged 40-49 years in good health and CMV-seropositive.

The DNA of the CDR3 is TGTGCCAGCAGCTCTGACAGGGCTACTGAAGCTTTCTTT. Protein sequence: CASSSDRATEAFF. The chain has TRBV5-5 and TRBJ1-1, with 7 bases fitting TRBD1. This CDR3 has 13 residues. The germline gives CDR1 SGHKS, CDR2 YYEKEE (reference sequence). Trimming cost V 3 bases and J 5 bases; bases outside gene matches: 4.

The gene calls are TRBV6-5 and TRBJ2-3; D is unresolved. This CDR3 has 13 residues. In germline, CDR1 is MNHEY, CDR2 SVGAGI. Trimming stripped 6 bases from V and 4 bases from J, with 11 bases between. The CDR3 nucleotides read TGTGCCAGCAGCCGCCGACGGGCAGATACGCAGTATTTT. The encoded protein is CASSRRRADTQYF.

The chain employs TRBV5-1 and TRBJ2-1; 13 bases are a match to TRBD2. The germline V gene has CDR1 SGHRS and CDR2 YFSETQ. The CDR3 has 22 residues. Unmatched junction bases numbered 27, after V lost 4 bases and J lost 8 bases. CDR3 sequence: CASSRNIPGGRLAGGDLYEQFF. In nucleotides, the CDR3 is TGCGCCAGCAGCCGGAATATTCCAGGGGGCCGACTAGCGGGAGGAGATTTGTATGAGCAGTTCTTC.

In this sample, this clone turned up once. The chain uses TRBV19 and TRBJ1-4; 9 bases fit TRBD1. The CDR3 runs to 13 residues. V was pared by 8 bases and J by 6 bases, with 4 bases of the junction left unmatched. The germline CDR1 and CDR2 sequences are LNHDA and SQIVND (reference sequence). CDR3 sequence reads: CASAGTGYEKLFF. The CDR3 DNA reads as TGTGCCAGTGCGGGGACAGGGTATGAAAAACTGTTTTTT.

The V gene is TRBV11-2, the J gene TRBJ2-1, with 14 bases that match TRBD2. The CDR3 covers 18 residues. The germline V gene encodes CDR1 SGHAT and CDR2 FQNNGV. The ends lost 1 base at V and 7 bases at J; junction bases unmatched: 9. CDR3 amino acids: CASSLAQSWTSGRNEQFF. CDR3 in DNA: TGTGCCAGCAGCTTAGCTCAGAGTTGGACTAGCGGGAGGAATGAGCAGTTCTTC. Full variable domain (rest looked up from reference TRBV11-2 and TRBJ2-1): EAGVAQSPRYKIIEKRQSVAFWCNPISGHATLYWYQQILGQGPKLLIQFQNNGVVDDSQLPKDRFSAERLKGVDSTLKIQPAKLEDSAVYLCASSLAQSWTSGRNEQFFGPGTRLTVL.

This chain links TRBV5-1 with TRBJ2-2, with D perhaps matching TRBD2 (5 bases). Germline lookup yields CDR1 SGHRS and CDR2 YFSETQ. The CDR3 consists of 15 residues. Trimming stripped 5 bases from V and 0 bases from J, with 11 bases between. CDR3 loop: CASRRDGANTGELFF. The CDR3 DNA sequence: TGCGCCAGCAGACGAGACGGGGCGAACACCGGGGAGCTGTTTTTT.